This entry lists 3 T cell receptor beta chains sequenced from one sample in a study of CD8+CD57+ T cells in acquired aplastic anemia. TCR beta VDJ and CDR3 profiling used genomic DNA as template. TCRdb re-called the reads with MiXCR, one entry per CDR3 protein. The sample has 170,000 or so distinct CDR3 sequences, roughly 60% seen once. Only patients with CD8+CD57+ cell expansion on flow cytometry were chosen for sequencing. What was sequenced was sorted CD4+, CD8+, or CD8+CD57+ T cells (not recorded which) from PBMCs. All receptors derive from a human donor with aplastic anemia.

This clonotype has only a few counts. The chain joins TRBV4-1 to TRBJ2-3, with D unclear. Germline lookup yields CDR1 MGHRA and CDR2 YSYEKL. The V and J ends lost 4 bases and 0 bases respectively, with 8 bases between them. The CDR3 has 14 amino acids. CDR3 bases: TGCGCCAGCAGCCCCCCAGAGAGCACAGATACGCAGTATTTT. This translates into CASSPPESTDTQYF.

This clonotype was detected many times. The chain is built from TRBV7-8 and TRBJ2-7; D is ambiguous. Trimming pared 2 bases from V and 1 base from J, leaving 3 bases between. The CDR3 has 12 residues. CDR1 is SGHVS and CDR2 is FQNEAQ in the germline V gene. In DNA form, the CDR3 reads TGTGCCAGCAGCTTAAGGTCCTACGAGCAGTACTTC. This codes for CASSLRSYEQYF.

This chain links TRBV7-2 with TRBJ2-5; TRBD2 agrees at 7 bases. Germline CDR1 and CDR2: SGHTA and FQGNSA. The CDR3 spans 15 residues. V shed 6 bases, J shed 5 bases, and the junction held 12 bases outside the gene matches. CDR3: CASSSASGAGETQYF. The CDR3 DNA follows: TGTGCCAGCAGTTCCGCCAGCGGGGCAGGGGAGACCCAGTACTTC.